Each of the 27 T cell receptor beta chains below was sequenced from the same sample in a study of cytomegalovirus exposure and HLA in healthy donors. Both 60 Vbeta primers and 13 Jbeta primers went into the PCR. Sequencing used immunoSEQ multiplex PCR; TCRdb keeps in-frame clones, though not all of them. Counted here are 200,000 to 250,000 clones, approximately 90% occurring once; the ten biggest clones make up 0.9% to 1.1%. Source material: PBMCs. The source is a woman between 18 and 29 years old in good health and CMV-seronegative.

The chain combines TRBV7-9 with TRBJ1-1; D might be TRBD1 (6 bases). The V gene's germline CDR1 is SEHNR and CDR2 FQNEAQ (reference sequence). The V gene lost 5 bases and the J gene lost 0 bases, with 13 bases spanning the gap. The CDR3 is made up of 15 amino acids. CDR3 in DNA: TGTGCCAGCAGCGCCCGACAGGACTTGAACACTGAAGCTTTCTTT. It is translated as CASSARQDLNTEAFF.

This rearrangement joins TRBV6-1 to TRBJ2-2; a weak D match, TRBD1 (6 bases). The CDR3 is 13 amino acids. The V gene lost 6 bases and the J gene lost 5 bases, with 10 bases spanning the gap. Looked up from germline, CDR1 is MNHNS and CDR2 is SASEGT. In DNA, the CDR3 is TGTGCCAGCAGACCCACAGGGACCGGGGAGCTGTTTTTT. Protein: CASRPTGTGELFF.

The V and J genes are TRBV7-6 and TRBJ2-7; weak D call: TRBD1 (5 bases). Trimming stripped 5 bases from V and 3 bases from J, with 17 bases between. There are 15 residues in the CDR3. Germline CDR1 reads SGHVS; CDR2 reads FNYEAQ. CDR3 nucleotides: TGTGCCAGCAGCCCTTTTGGTGGGCAGGGCTACGAGCAGTACTTC. This translates into CASSPFGGQGYEQYF.

The V and J genes are TRBV2 and TRBJ1-1; D is unclear. The length of the CDR3 is 17 residues. Germline V gene sequence: CDR1 SNHLY, CDR2 FYNNEI. V lost 5 bases and J lost 3, with 22 bases in between. CDR3 coding DNA: TGTGCCAGCAGTCCCTGGGCCCGTCGGTTCTTCCACACTGAAGCTTTCTTT. This encodes CASSPWARRFFHTEAFF.

This clone came up once. The same CDR3 arises from other DNA sequences in this sample as well. This rearrangement joins TRBV5-1 to TRBJ2-7; D gene unclear. Trimming stripped 0 bases from V and 3 bases from J, with 7 bases between. The CDR3 spans 13 residues. CDR1 SGHRS and CDR2 YFSETQ come from the germline V gene. The DNA for the CDR3 is TGCGCCAGCAGCTTGGGACAAGACTACGAGCAGTACTTC. It is translated as CASSLGQDYEQYF.

The chain links TRBV5-4 to TRBJ1-5, with TRBD1 as a possible D gene (6 bases). The CDR3 contains 12 residues. With 2 bases removed from V and 7 bases from J, the gap between germline ends came to 7 bases. In germline, CDR1 is SGHNT, CDR2 YYREEE (reference sequence). The CDR3 is CASSLQGQPQHF. The CDR3 nucleotides are TGTGCCAGCAGCTTACAGGGCCAGCCCCAGCATTTT.

This clone was observed a handful of times. V and J are TRBV2 and TRBJ1-4, with TRBD1 matching over 7 bases. Germline V gives CDR1 SNHLY, CDR2 FYNNEI. This CDR3 region has 15 residues. V shed 6 bases and J 0 bases; nucleotides not matched to a gene: 4. CDR3 bases: TGTGCCAGCAGCGGGACAGCTACAACTAATGAAAAACTGTTTTTT. Its translation: CASSGTATTNEKLFF.

The CDR3 spells CASSQVAGGPAYEQYF. The CDR3 DNA follows: TGTGCCAGCAGCCAAGTAGCGGGGGGGCCGGCCTACGAGCAGTACTTC. The rearrangement links TRBV7-9 to TRBJ2-7; the match to TRBD2 covers 11 bases. Germline V gene data show CDR1 as SEHNR and CDR2 as FQNEAQ (reference sequence). The CDR3 consists of 16 residues. Trimming cost V 5 bases and J 2 bases; bases outside gene matches: 8.

The J gene is TRBJ1-2, the V gene TRBV19; D possibly corresponds to TRBD1 (5 bases). Germline V gene data show CDR1 as LNHDA and CDR2 as SQIVND (reference sequence). CDR3 size: 13 residues. V dropped 7 bases and J dropped 4 bases, with 13 bases sitting between them. CDR3 nucleotide sequence: TGTGCCAGTAATCAGGGATTGAGCTATGGCTACACCTTC. Amino acid sequence: CASNQGLSYGYTF.

The genes are TRBV6-5 and TRBJ2-1; D might be TRBD2 (5 bases). V dropped 5 bases and J dropped 4 bases, with 9 bases sitting between them. The CDR3 extends over 13 amino acids. The V gene's germline CDR1 is MNHEY and CDR2 SVGAGI. CDR3 in amino acids: CASSPDSYNEQFF. The CDR3 DNA sequence: TGTGCCAGCAGTCCGGACTCTTACAATGAGCAGTTCTTC.

The chain joins TRBV19 to TRBJ1-2; D ambiguous. This CDR3 is 13 amino acids long. The germline V and J ends were trimmed by 6 bases and 5 bases, with 13 bases remaining between them. CDR1 and CDR2 (germline): LNHDA, SQIVND (reference sequence). In DNA form, the CDR3 reads TGTGCCAGTAGCAGCGACCCATATTATGGCTACACCTTC. Protein: CASSSDPYYGYTF.

This chain uses TRBV4-3 with TRBJ2-1; 7 bases agree with TRBD1. Germline V gives CDR1 LGHNA, CDR2 YSLEER. V lost 0 bases and J lost 4; bases outside the gene matches: 12. The CDR3 is made up of 18 amino acids. The CDR3 DNA is TGCGCCAGCAGCCAAGACTCGCATAGGGGGCCCCCATACAATGAGCAGTTCTTC. It encodes CASSQDSHRGPPYNEQFF.

This clone has a single count. The chain couples TRBV10-3 to TRBJ2-7; 7 positions match TRBD1. The CDR3 is made up of 14 amino acids. Looked up from germline, CDR1 is ENHRY and CDR2 is SYGVKD. The V and J ends lost 3 bases and 4 bases, in that order; junction bases with no gene match: 6. The CDR3 sequence is CAISESGQRYEQYF. DNA of the CDR3: TGTGCCATCAGTGAATCGGGACAGAGATACGAGCAGTACTTC.

The V and J genes are TRBV28 and TRBJ2-7; D remains ambiguous. The CDR3 is 13 amino acids. Germline loops: CDR1 MDHEN, CDR2 SYDVKM. Trimming pared 7 bases from V and 0 bases from J, leaving 10 bases between. The CDR3 DNA follows: TGTGCCAGCATGCGGCAGTACTCCTACGAGCAGTACTTC. Translating gives CASMRQYSYEQYF.

This chain links TRBV5-1 with TRBJ1-1, with TRBD1 matching over 7 bases. Germline CDR1 is SGHRS and CDR2 is YFSETQ. J gave up 3 bases and V 4 bases, and 6 bases lay outside the gene matches. CDR3 length equals 14 residues. The DNA of the CDR3 is TGCGCCAGCAGCCTAGGGACAGCTTACACTGAAGCTTTCTTT. Its protein is CASSLGTAYTEAFF.

In its sample, this clone was seen a few times. The V gene is TRBV13, the J gene TRBJ1-2; no definite D call. V was cut by 5 bases and J by 10 bases, with 23 bases left in between. The CDR3 length is 15 residues. The germline V gene has CDR1 PRHDT and CDR2 FYEKMQ (reference sequence). CDR3 DNA: TGTGCCAGCAGCCCCGGAAGGTCGGGGTTTAGTCTCTACACCTTC. Translation: CASSPGRSGFSLYTF.

This sequence joins TRBV27 and TRBJ1-5, with D hard to call. The germline V gene has CDR1 MNHEY and CDR2 SMNVEV (reference sequence). V was shortened by 2 bases and J by 0 bases, with 8 bases between the two germline ends. The CDR3 has 15 residues. The CDR3, as DNA: TGTGCCAGCAGTTTAGTGGCAAATAGCAATCAGCCCCAGCATTTT. Translating it yields CASSLVANSNQPQHF.

V and J are TRBV7-2 and TRBJ2-7, with D tentatively TRBD2 (5 bases). Germline lookup yields CDR1 SGHTA and CDR2 FQGNSA. V was trimmed by 3 bases and J by 6 bases, leaving 18 bases between them. The CDR3 sequence is 15 residues long. The CDR3 sequence: CASSFWTRQPSEQYF. In nucleotides, the CDR3 is TGTGCCAGCAGCTTTTGGACTCGTCAACCCTCCGAGCAGTACTTC.

The chain combines TRBV10-2 with TRBJ1-1, with TRBD1 identical over 9 bases. The germline CDR1 and CDR2 sequences are WSHSY and SAAADI. The J segment lost 4 bases and the V segment lost 0 bases, leaving 0 bases of the junction unmatched. The CDR3 consists of 14 residues. The DNA for the CDR3 is TGCGCCAGCAGTGAGTCGACAGGGGGCACTGAAGCTTTCTTT. Amino acids: CASSESTGGTEAFF.

The V and J genes are TRBV4-3 and TRBJ1-1, with D possibly matching TRBD1 (5 bases). This CDR3 contains 14 residues. In germline, CDR1 is LGHNA, CDR2 YSLEER. V shed 0 bases and J shed 3 bases, with 8 bases lying between them. The CDR3 loop is CASSQEPRDTEAFF. In DNA form, the CDR3 reads TGCGCCAGCAGCCAAGAACCCAGGGACACTGAAGCTTTCTTT.

J is TRBJ1-3 and V is TRBV6-1, with a weak D call TRBD1 (6 bases). Germline CDR1 MNHNS, CDR2 SASEGT. Trimming stripped 1 base from V and 0 bases from J, with 10 bases between. The CDR3 is made up of 16 amino acids. CDR3 region: CASSEGTALSGNTIYF. CDR3 sequence (DNA): TGTGCCAGCAGTGAAGGGACAGCTCTCTCTGGAAACACCATATATTTT.

The chain joins TRBV5-6 to TRBJ2-5, with D tentatively TRBD1 (6 bases). The CDR3 covers 15 residues. Trimming pared 1 base from V and 1 base from J, leaving 11 bases between. Germline V gene lookup returns CDR1 SGHDT and CDR2 YYEEEE. CDR3 residues: CASSLFGRGQETQYF. CDR3 DNA: TGTGCCAGCAGCTTGTTCGGCAGGGGCCAAGAGACCCAGTACTTC.

The chain combines TRBV2 with TRBJ1-2, with a tentative D call TRBD1 (6 bases). Trimming left V 0 bases short and J 7 bases short, with 9 bases between. The CDR3 loop spans 13 amino acids. Germline V lookup: CDR1 SNHLY, CDR2 FYNNEI. DNA for the CDR3: TGTGCCAGCAGTGAAGCGAGGGGGGGTGGCTACACCTTC. It is translated as CASSEARGGGYTF.

This sequence joins TRBV5-3 and TRBJ2-7; D remains ambiguous. TRBV5-3 is given ORF status, its function remaining uncertain. There are 14 residues in the CDR3. V was cut by 0 bases and J by 1 base, with 8 bases left in between. CDR3 DNA: TGTGCCAGAAGCTTGGGGAAGGAGTCCTACGAGCAGTACTTC. Amino acid sequence: CARSLGKESYEQYF.

The chain couples TRBV6-6 to TRBJ1-5; D remains unclear. Trimming cost V 4 bases and J 10 bases, with 14 bases left between them. The length of the CDR3 is 13 residues. The germline V gene encodes CDR1 MNHNY and CDR2 SVGAGI (reference sequence). The CDR3 DNA is TGTGCCAGCAGTTCTAGAGAGTCCTCTCCCCAGCATTTT. This encodes CASSSRESSPQHF.

The rearrangement joins TRBV2 to TRBJ1-3; the D is unclear. Trimming stripped 7 bases from V and 2 bases from J, with 9 bases between. CDR3 length: 13 amino acids. Germline V gene lookup returns CDR1 SNHLY and CDR2 FYNNEI. The CDR3 here is CASNRGPGNTIYF. The CDR3 DNA reads as TGTGCCAGCAATCGGGGTCCTGGAAACACCATATATTTT.

V gene TRBV19 combines with J gene TRBJ1-3, with TRBD1 matching 8 bases. The CDR3 spans 17 residues. From germline, CDR1 is LNHDA and CDR2 SQIVND (reference sequence). Trimming at V came to 4 bases and at J to 0 bases, leaving 8 bases not matched to a gene. Here the CDR3 reads CASSTSGTGISGNTIYF. The CDR3 DNA is TGTGCCAGTAGTACCTCCGGGACAGGAATCTCTGGAAACACCATATATTTT. Drawing the rest from reference TRBV19 and TRBJ1-3, the complete variable domain is DGGITQSPKYLFRKEGQNVTLSCEQNLNHDAMYWYRQDPGQGLRLIYYSQIVNDFQKGDIAEGYSVSREKKESFPLTVTSAQKNPTAFYLCASSTSGTGISGNTIYFGEGSWLTVV.